The 24 T cell receptor beta chains in this list originate from one sample, sequenced in a study of shared clonotypes between healthy human individuals. TCRdb's table, derived via immunoSEQ multiplex PCR, lists solely in-frame clones and lacks some. The profile shows approximately 2.3 million clones, 85% to 95% of them singletons. Sequencing was performed on naive CD4+ T cells from PBMCs. Noted subset: CD45RA+ positively selected. Receptor source: a man aged 18 to 35 in good health. Some clones in this sample may be carry-over from other donors' samples.

This chain joins TRBV7-2 and TRBJ2-3; TRBD2 aligns across 11 bases. The CDR3 consists of 16 residues. Germline V CDR1 and CDR2: SGHTA, FQGNSA. J lost 5 bases, V lost 1 base, and 5 bases had no gene match. CDR3 in DNA: TGTGCCAGCAGCTTAGTACTAGCGGGAGTTGGAGATACGCAGTATTTT. Its protein is CASSLVLAGVGDTQYF.

A single count supports this clone. The chain employs TRBV5-1 and TRBJ2-1; 9 bases line up with TRBD2. V trimming: 2 bases; J trimming: 6 bases; junction bases outside the gene matches: 6. This CDR3 has 15 amino acids. In germline, CDR1 is SGHRS, CDR2 YFSETQ. The CDR3 nucleotides are TGCGCCAGCAGCTTCCTAGCGGGAAATGGCAATGAGCAGTTCTTC. Its protein product is CASSFLAGNGNEQFF.

About this clone: The identical CDR3 is also encoded by other nucleotide sequences in the sample. The chain combines TRBV7-3 with TRBJ2-3; possibly TRBD1 for D (5 bases). Germline CDR1 and CDR2: SGHTA and FQGTGA. Trimming removed 4 bases from V and 3 bases from J, with 11 bases in between. This CDR3 region has 14 residues. The CDR3 nucleotides are TGTGCCAGCAGCTCGCGGCAGGGTACAGATACGCAGTATTTT. Its protein product is CASSSRQGTDTQYF.

The chain links TRBV19 to TRBJ2-1, with TRBD2 matching over 8 bases. This CDR3 spans 15 amino acids. Germline CDR1 and CDR2: LNHDA and SQIVND (reference sequence). V dropped 4 bases and J dropped 7; count of bases not matched to a gene: 9. The CDR3 sequence is CASSKQRERGNEQFF. The CDR3 region has the DNA TGTGCCAGTAGTAAACAGCGGGAGAGAGGAAATGAGCAGTTCTTC.

This chain connects TRBV7-3 to TRBJ2-7; D possibly corresponds to TRBD2 (6 bases). The CDR3 covers 15 residues. V lost 5 bases and J lost 7, with 21 bases in between. In germline, CDR1 is SGHTA, CDR2 FQGTGA. The CDR3 loop reads CASSLGLPMGGEQYF. The DNA of the CDR3 is TGTGCCAGCAGCCTAGGACTGCCTATGGGGGGTGAGCAGTACTTC.

Only one count was recorded for this clone. The V and J genes are TRBV28 and TRBJ2-7, with TRBD1 matching over 9 bases. With V trimmed by 5 bases and J by 2 bases, 13 bases remained unmatched. Germline CDR1 reads MDHEN; CDR2 reads SYDVKM. This CDR3 is built from 17 residues. CDR3 DNA sequence: TGTGCCAGCAGTAGGCACATCGGGACAGGGCCTGCCTACGAGCAGTACTTC. This gives the protein CASSRHIGTGPAYEQYF.

The CDR3 DNA follows: TGTGCCAGCAGTCGCAGGACGACTAGCACAGATACGCAGTATTTT. Its translation is CASSRRTTSTDTQYF. The chain has TRBV6-5 and TRBJ2-3; D call uncertain. Germline assignment: CDR1 MNHEY and CDR2 SVGAGI. Deletions cut 5 bases from V and 0 bases from J, with 12 bases between. The length of the CDR3 is 15 residues.

In regard to this clone: Other DNA sequences in this sample translate to the same CDR3. The chain employs TRBV7-3 and TRBJ2-7; 8 nucleotides line up with TRBD2. V lost 2 bases to trimming and J lost 0 bases; unmatched junction nucleotides: 0. Germline CDR1 and CDR2: SGHTA and FQGTGA. This CDR3 is built from 14 residues. CDR3 loop: CASSLAGGSYEQYF. As DNA, the CDR3 is TGTGCCAGCAGCTTAGCGGGAGGCTCCTACGAGCAGTACTTC.

This chain joins TRBV12-1 and TRBJ2-7; TRBD1, the D gene given by the table, was not confirmed from the DNA. TRBV12-1 is a documented pseudogene. This CDR3 spans 16 amino acids. CDR3 coding DNA: TGTGCCAGCAGCCCCATGACAACAGGGGAGCCCTACGAGCAGTACTTC. Translation gives CASSPMTTGEPYEQYF.

Turning to this clone: This sample includes further DNA sequences coding for the same CDR3. This chain links TRBV10-3 with TRBJ2-1; 12 positions match TRBD2. The CDR3 runs 14 residues. With 6 bases clipped from V and 4 bases from J, the junction kept 1 base outside the gene matches. Germline-derived CDR1 and CDR2 are ENHRY and SYGVKD. This CDR3 is CAISGTSGYNEQFF. CDR3 DNA: TGTGCCATCAGCGGGACTAGCGGGTACAATGAGCAGTTCTTC.

This sequence joins TRBV2 and TRBJ1-5; D unresolved. The CDR3 covers 14 residues. CDR1 is SNHLY, CDR2 FYNNEI, per germline. Trimming removed 3 bases from V and 9 bases from J, with 15 bases in between. The CDR3 is CASSEVNYGAPQHF. In nucleotides, the CDR3 is TGTGCCAGCAGTGAGGTCAACTACGGAGCGCCCCAGCATTTT. Variable domain in full (rest from reference TRBV2 and TRBJ1-5): EPEVTQTPSHQVTQMGQEVILRCVPISNHLYFYWYRQILGQKVEFLVSFYNNEISEKSEIFDDQFSVERPDGSNFTLKIRSTKLEDSAMYFCASSEVNYGAPQHFGDGTRLSIL.

V and J are TRBV7-9 and TRBJ2-4; possible D gene TRBD1, 6 bases. The CDR3 has 14 amino acids. The V end lost 2 bases, the J end lost 3 bases, and 8 bases lay between the germline ends. From germline, CDR1 is SEHNR and CDR2 FQNEAQ (reference sequence). The CDR3 DNA sequence: TGTGCCAGCAGCTTAAAGGACAGCAAAAACATTCAGTACTTC. Protein sequence: CASSLKDSKNIQYF.

A few counts support this clone. The V and J genes are TRBV7-3 and TRBJ1-2; D unclear. The CDR3 covers 14 residues. Germline values: CDR1 SGHTA, CDR2 FQGTGA. V lost 6 bases and J lost 4, with 15 bases in between. CDR3 loop: CASRTTLDSYGYTF. CDR3 nucleotides: TGTGCCAGCAGAACTACGCTGGATAGCTATGGCTACACCTTC. Supplemented by reference TRBV7-3 and TRBJ1-2, the full variable domain reads GAGVSQTPSNKVTEKGKYVELRCDPISGHTALYWYRQSLGQGPEFLIYFQGTGAADDSGLPNDRFFAVRPEGSVSTLKIQRTERGDSAVYLCASRTTLDSYGYTFGSGTRLTVV.

DNA for the CDR3: TGTGCCAGCAGCCAAGAGGCGGGGGTCACAGATACGCAGTATTTT. This sequence encodes CASSQEAGVTDTQYF. The chain links TRBV4-2 to TRBJ2-3, with TRBD2 matching over 7 bases. The length of the CDR3 is 15 residues. J gave up 2 bases and V 0 bases, and 2 bases lay outside the gene matches. Germline lookup yields CDR1 LGHNA and CDR2 YNFKEQ.

The sample holds a few counts of this clone. In the same sample, other DNA sequences code for this CDR3. The genes are TRBV5-1 and TRBJ1-1; possible D gene TRBD1, 6 bases. Germline V gives CDR1 SGHRS, CDR2 YFSETQ. Trimming removed 0 bases from V and 3 bases from J, with 12 bases in between. The length of the CDR3 is 15 residues. The CDR3 sequence: CASSLAIGGDTEAFF. For the CDR3, the DNA is TGCGCCAGCAGCTTGGCCATAGGGGGGGACACTGAAGCTTTCTTT.

A remark on this clone: Other DNA sequences in this specimen translate into the identical CDR3. This chain joins TRBV30 and TRBJ1-3; D perhaps matches TRBD1 (6 bases). CDR3 length equals 14 residues. V was pared by 5 bases and J by 1 base, with 12 bases between. CDR1 and CDR2 (germline): GTSNPN, SVGIG (reference sequence). CDR3 loop: CAWAKGGSGNTIYF. CDR3 DNA: TGTGCCTGGGCCAAGGGGGGTTCTGGAAACACCATATATTTT.

The chain employs TRBV30 and TRBJ2-2, with D hard to call. Germline V CDR1 and CDR2: GTSNPN, SVGIG (reference sequence). V was trimmed by 6 bases and J by 6 bases, leaving 23 bases between them. This CDR3 is 16 amino acids long. CDR3 in DNA: TGTGCCTGCCCCACAGAACCCAGCGCCCCCCCCGGGGAGCTGTTTTTT. Amino acids: CACPTEPSAPPGELFF.

The gene calls are TRBV6-5 and TRBJ2-2; D remains ambiguous. With 7 bases removed from V and 3 bases from J, the gap between germline ends came to 6 bases. Germline V lookup: CDR1 MNHEY, CDR2 SVGAGI. This CDR3 contains 12 residues. CDR3 region: CASTTYTGELFF. The CDR3 DNA follows: TGTGCCAGCACTACGTACACCGGGGAGCTGTTTTTT.

The chain employs TRBV5-6 and TRBJ2-5, with 8 positions matching TRBD2. The V gene end was trimmed by 4 bases and the J gene end by 5 bases; junction bases not matched to a gene: 13. The CDR3 length is 16 residues. Germline assignment: CDR1 SGHDT and CDR2 YYEEEE. The CDR3 region has the DNA TGTGCCAGCAGCCCCTCGAGGACTAGCTTGGGGGAGACCCAGTACTTC. It specifies CASSPSRTSLGETQYF. Complete variable domain (other parts from reference TRBV5-6 and TRBJ2-5): DAGVTQSPTHLIKTRGQQVTLRCSPKSGHDTVSWYQQALGQGPQFIFQYYEEEERQRGNFPDRFSGHQFPNYSSELNVNALLLGDSALYLCASSPSRTSLGETQYFGPGTRLLVL.

This clone was seen only once. CDR3 DNA: TGTGCCAGCAGCTTAGATATGGGGGACGAGCAGTACTTC. It translates to CASSLDMGDEQYF. This chain joins TRBV11-3 and TRBJ2-7; D could derive from TRBD1 or TRBD2 (5 bases each). This CDR3 is 13 amino acids long. Germline V gene sequence: CDR1 SGHNT, CDR2 YENEEA. Between the trimmed V and J ends, which lost 0 bases and 5 bases, there was a span of 8 bases.

This clone showed up just once. The chain has TRBV27 and TRBJ2-5; the D gene is possibly TRBD2 (5 bases). Germline V gene data show CDR1 as MNHEY and CDR2 as SMNVEV (reference sequence). With 6 bases removed from V and 5 bases from J, the gap between germline ends came to 10 bases. The CDR3 is made up of 12 amino acids. In DNA, the CDR3 is TGTGCCAGCAGGAACCGCGGGGAGACCCAGTACTTC. Translation: CASRNRGETQYF.

V is TRBV7-2 and J is TRBJ1-1, with unresolved D. This CDR3 region has 15 residues. V shed 2 bases and J shed 1 base, with 11 bases lying between them. CDR1 is SGHTA, CDR2 FQGNSA, per germline. In DNA, the CDR3 is TGTGCCAGCAGCTTAAAGGGAATCAGGAACACTGAAGCTTTCTTT. Its translation is CASSLKGIRNTEAFF. Full variable domain (outside the CDR3, taken from reference TRBV7-2 and TRBJ1-1): GAGVSQSPSNKVTEKGKDVELRCDPISGHTALYWYRQSLGQGLEFLIYFQGNSAPDKSGLPSDRFSAERTGGSVSTLTIQRTQQEDSAVYLCASSLKGIRNTEAFFGQGTRLTVV.

The chain carries TRBV2 and TRBJ2-1, with D tentatively TRBD2 (5 bases). CDR1 is SNHLY and CDR2 is FYNNEI in the germline V gene. V was shortened by 6 bases and J by 2 bases, with 14 bases between the two germline ends. The CDR3 contains 15 residues. The CDR3 nucleotides are TGTGCCAGCAGCACAGACTATGAGCCCTACAATGAGCAGTTCTTC. Translated, it gives CASSTDYEPYNEQFF.

The chain couples TRBV7-6 to TRBJ2-3; 12 bases align to TRBD2. The CDR3 totals 14 residues. V shed 4 bases and J 7 bases; nucleotides not matched to a gene: 3. CDR1 is SGHVS, CDR2 FNYEAQ, per germline. CDR3 bases: TGTGCCAGCAGCTCTAGCGGGAGGGCGAATACGCAGTATTTT. Its translation is CASSSSGRANTQYF.